The T cell receptor beta chain described here comes from a study of beta chain features in type 1 diabetes. Every bit of the isolated RNA underwent reverse transcription, so sequencing read expressed TCRB transcripts. Here immunoSEQ multiplex PCR was the method, and the copy in TCRdb shows in-frame clones only, minus some. The sample contains roughly 240,000 clones, 68% of which appear only once. Regarding this clone: Other DNA sequences of this sample code for an identical CDR3.

V lost 2 bases to trimming and J lost 6 bases; unmatched junction nucleotides: 5. The CDR3 is 15 amino acids. Germline CDR1 SGDLS, CDR2 YYNGEE. The sequence derives from a man aged 25-45 years in good health. The chain employs TRBV9 and TRBJ2-1; 10 positions match TRBD2. The sample taken for sequencing was naive CD4+ T cells from blood. CDR3 bases: TGTGCCAGCAGCGTCCGGACTAGCGGCTCCAATGAGCAGTTCTTC. It encodes CASSVRTSGSNEQFF.